The present T cell receptor (beta chain) was sequenced within a study of cytomegalovirus exposure and HLA in healthy donors (dated by TCRdb to about 2017). The study in broad terms: The roughly 670 repertoires of the first cohort and the 120 validation repertoires were produced on the same platform, according to a later analysis. The aim of the study was to test whether cataloging public T cell receptors could identify signatures of past pathogen exposure. In addition to the first cohort of 666 subjects, a separate validation cohort of 120 different subjects was used. High-throughput TCR immunosequencing, statistical association of individual TCRs with disease status, and machine learning were combined to predict cytomegalovirus infection status. Study-wide findings and limitations: Cytomegalovirus status was reported to be diagnosed by the classifier with high specificity and sensitivity in both the original and validation cohorts. According to the authors, the approach could potentially be generalized to other disease states and immunological phenotypes. A later analysis lacked HLA typing for the validation cohort, so it scored co-occurrence in that cohort across all 110 or so repertoires. In a later analysis, TCRs clustered in the first cohort were found to also tend to co-occur in the approximately 120 validation repertoires, with approximately 95% of cluster scores above 0. The study gave a list of around 170 TCR beta chains associated with cytomegalovirus. A few of the identified cytomegalovirus-associated TCR beta chains were confirmed in vitro to be specific for cytomegalovirus antigens. Most TCR sequences were observed very rarely across donors, whereas some public TCRs were present in many individuals.

The donors were included in the validation cohort of some 120 subjects, a group kept apart from the roughly 700-subject first cohort. With respect to this clone: The clone's antigen remains unknown. Base qualities are not provided; no much larger clone lies one nucleotide away.

The method behind the library was the immunoSEQ multiplex PCR assay. In the paper's pipeline: A statistical classification framework was built to diagnose cytomegalovirus status from the catalog of TCR beta chain sequences. In TCRdb, the immuneACCESS table is reduced to in-frame sequences with V and J assigned. These tables do not hold every clone; where another copy was compared, an unresolved V gene accounts for under half, and the others remain unexplained. The D gene and trimming were derived from the DNA, and the V and J assignments and clone size from that table. Within this sample are approximately 82,000 clones, with about 95% of them counted one time only. The ten largest clones capture 0.6% to 0.7% of the sample. At the junction V is shortened by 0 bases and J by 6 bases, with 10 bases in between. Reading the germline V gene (reference sequence) gives CDR1 SGHNT and CDR2 YYREEE. The CDR3 runs 13 residues from the cysteine to the phenylalanine. Only CDR3 DNA remains: 39 bases, in frame from the first base.

The V and J genes are TRBV5-4 and TRBJ2-7, with the identity of the D gene unclear. Material for sequencing was PBMCs. This TCR was sampled from a woman aged 18 to 35 in good health and CMV-seronegative. DNA sequence: TGTGCCAGCAGCTTGGATGGAGTTGGCGAGCAGTACTTC. Translated, it gives CASSLDGVGEQYF.